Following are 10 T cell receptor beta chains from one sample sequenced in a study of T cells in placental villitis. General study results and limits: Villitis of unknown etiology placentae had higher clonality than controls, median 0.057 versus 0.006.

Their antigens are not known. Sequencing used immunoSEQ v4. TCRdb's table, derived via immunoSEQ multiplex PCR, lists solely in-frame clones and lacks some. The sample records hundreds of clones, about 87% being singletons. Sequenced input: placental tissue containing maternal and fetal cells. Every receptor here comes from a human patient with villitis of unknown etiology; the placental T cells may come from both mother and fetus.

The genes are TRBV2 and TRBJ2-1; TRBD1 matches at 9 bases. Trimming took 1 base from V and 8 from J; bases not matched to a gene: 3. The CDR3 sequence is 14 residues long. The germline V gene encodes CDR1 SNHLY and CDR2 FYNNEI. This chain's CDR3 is CASSEGRQGDEQFF. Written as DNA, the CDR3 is TGTGCCAGCAGTGAAGGCCGACAGGGGGATGAGCAGTTCTTC.

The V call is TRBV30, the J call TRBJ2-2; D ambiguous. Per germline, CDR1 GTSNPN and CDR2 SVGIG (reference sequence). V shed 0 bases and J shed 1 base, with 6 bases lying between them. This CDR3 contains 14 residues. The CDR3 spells CAWSVLRNTGELFF. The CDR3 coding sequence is TGTGCCTGGAGTGTACTACGGAACACCGGGGAGCTGTTTTTT.

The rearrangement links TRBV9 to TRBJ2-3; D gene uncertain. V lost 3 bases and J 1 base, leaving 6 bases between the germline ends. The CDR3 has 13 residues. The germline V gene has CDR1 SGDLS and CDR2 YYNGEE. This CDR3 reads CASSAFRTDTQYF. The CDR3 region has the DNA TGTGCCAGCAGCGCCTTCCGCACAGATACGCAGTATTTT.

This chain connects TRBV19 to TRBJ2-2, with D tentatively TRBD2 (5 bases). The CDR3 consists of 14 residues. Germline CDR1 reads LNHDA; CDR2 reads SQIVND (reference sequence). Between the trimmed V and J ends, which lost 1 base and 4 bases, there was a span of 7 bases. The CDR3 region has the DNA TGTGCCAGTAGTATAGGGCGGGTCACCGGGGAGCTGTTTTTT. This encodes CASSIGRVTGELFF.

The DNA of the CDR3 is TGTGCCAGCAGTTTGAGTGTTAATCAGCCCCAGCATTTT. Protein: CASSLSVNQPQHF. J is TRBJ1-5 and V is TRBV6-5; no reliable D call. CDR3 size: 13 residues. V lost 4 bases, J lost 4 bases, and 8 bases lay in between. The germline CDR1 and CDR2 sequences are MNHEY and SVGAGI.

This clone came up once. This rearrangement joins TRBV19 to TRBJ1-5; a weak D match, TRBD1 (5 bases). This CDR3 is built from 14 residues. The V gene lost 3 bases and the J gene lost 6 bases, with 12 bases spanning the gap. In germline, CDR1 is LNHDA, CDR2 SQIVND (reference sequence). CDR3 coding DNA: TGTGCCAGTAGTATGGGTAGGGGAACTCAGCCCCAGCATTTT. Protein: CASSMGRGTQPQHF.

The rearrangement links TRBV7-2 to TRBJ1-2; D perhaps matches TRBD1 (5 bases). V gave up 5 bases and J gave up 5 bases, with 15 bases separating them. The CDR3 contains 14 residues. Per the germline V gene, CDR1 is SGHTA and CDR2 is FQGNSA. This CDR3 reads CASSRGTGSYGYTF. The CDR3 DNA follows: TGTGCCAGCAGCCGCGGGACGGGCAGTTATGGCTACACCTTC.

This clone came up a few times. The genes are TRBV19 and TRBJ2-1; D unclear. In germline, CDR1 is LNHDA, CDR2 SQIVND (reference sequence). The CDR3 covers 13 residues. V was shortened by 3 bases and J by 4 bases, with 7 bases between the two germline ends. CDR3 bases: TGTGCCAGTAGTATGGGTAATTACAATGAGCAGTTCTTC. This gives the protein CASSMGNYNEQFF.

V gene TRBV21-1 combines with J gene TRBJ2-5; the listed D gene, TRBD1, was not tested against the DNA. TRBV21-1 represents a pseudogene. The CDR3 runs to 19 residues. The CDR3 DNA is TGTGCCAGCAGCAAAAGGAATAGCTGGACAGGGGCAAGGGGAGAGACCCAGTACTTC. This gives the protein CASSKRNSWTGARGETQYF.

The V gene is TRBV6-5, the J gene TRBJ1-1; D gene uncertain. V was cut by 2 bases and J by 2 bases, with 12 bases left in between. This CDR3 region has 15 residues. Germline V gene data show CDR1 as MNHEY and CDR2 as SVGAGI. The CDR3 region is CASSYGGALNTEAFF. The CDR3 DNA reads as TGTGCCAGCAGTTACGGCGGAGCCCTTAACACTGAAGCTTTCTTT.